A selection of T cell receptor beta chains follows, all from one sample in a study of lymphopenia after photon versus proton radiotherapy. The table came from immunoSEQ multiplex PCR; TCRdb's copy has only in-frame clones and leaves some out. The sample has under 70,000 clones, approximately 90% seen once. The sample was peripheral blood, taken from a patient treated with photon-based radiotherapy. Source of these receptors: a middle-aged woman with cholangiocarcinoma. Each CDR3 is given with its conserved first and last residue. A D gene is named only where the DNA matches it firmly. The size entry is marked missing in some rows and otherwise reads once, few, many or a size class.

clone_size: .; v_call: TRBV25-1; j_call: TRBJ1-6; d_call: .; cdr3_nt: TGTGCCAGCAGTCTATCAGAGGGGGGTCTCCTCCACTTT; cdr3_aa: CASSLSEGGLLHF
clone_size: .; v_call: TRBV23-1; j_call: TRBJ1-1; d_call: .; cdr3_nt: TGCGCCAGCAGTCAATCAAAGGGGGTGAAAAACACTGAAGCTTTCTTT; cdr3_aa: CASSQSKGVKNTEAFF
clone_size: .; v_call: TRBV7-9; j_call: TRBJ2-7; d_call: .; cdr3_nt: TGTGCCAGCAGCCGCCAACAGGGCAACGAGCAGTACTTC; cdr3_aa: CASSRQQGNEQYF
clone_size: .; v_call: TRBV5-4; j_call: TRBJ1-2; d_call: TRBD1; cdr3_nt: TGTGCCAGCAGCTTTACAGGGGAGAATGGCTACACCTTC; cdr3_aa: CASSFTGENGYTF
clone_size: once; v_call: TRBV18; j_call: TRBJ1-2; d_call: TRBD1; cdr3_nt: TGTGCCAGCTCACCAGGGACAGGGCTCGGAGGCTACACCTTC; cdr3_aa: CASSPGTGLGGYTF
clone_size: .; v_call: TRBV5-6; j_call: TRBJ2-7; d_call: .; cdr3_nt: TGTGCCAGCAGCTTGGGGCCAATGGGTTCCTACGAGCAGTACTTC; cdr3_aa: CASSLGPMGSYEQYF
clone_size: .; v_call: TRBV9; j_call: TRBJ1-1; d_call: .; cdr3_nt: TGTGCCAGCAGCGAGCAGACAGGCAGGGCTTTCTTT; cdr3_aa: CASSEQTGRAFF
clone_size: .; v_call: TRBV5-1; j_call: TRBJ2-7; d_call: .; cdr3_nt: TGCGCCAGCAGCTTGAGCGGGCAGCCCTACGAGCAGTACTTC; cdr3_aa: CASSLSGQPYEQYF
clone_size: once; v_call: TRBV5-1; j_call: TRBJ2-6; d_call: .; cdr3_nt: TGCGCCAGCAGCCTGACAGCATCTGGGGCCAACGTCCTGACTTTC; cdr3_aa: CASSLTASGANVLTF
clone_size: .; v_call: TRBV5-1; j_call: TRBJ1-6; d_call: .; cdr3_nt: TGCGCCAGCAGCCGGGATTATAATTCACCCCTCCACTTT; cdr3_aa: CASSRDYNSPLHF
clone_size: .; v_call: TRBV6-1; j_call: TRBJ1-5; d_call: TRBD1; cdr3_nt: TGTGCCAGCATCAAGGACAGGGGGCGCCGAGAGCCCCAGCATTTT; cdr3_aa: CASIKDRGRREPQHF
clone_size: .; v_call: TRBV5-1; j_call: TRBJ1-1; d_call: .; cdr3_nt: TGCGCCAGCAGCCCGGACCGGGACGGTGAAGCTTTCTTT; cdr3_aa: CASSPDRDGEAFF
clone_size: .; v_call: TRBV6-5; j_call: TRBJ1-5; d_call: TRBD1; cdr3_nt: TGTGCCAGTCAGCGGCGCAGGGGGCTGGGTCAGCCCCAGCATTTT; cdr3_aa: CASQRRRGLGQPQHF
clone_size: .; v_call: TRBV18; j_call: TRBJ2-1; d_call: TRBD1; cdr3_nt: TGTGCCAGCTCACCTCAGGGGGCTTACTACAATGAGCAGTTCTTC; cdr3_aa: CASSPQGAYYNEQFF
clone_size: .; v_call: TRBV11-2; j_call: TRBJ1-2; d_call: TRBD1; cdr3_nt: TGTGCCAGCAGCTTTGGACAGGAGTTATATGGCTACACCTTC; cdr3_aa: CASSFGQELYGYTF
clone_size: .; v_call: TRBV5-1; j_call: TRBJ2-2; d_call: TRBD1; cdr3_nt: TGCGCCAGCAGCGTACAGGGGACCGGGGAGCTGTTTTTT; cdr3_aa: CASSVQGTGELFF
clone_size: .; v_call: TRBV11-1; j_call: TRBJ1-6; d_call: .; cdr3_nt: TGTGCCAGCAGCATTACTTTATCTCACGAGGATTCACCCCTCCACTTT; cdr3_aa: CASSITLSHEDSPLHF
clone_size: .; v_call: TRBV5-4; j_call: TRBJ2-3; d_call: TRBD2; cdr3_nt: TGTGCCAGCAGGTTTTCTAGCGGGAGGATAGCAGATACGCAGTATTTT; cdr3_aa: CASRFSSGRIADTQYF
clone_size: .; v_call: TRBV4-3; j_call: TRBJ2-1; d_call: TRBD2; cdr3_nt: TGCGCCAGCAGCCAAGTAGGTAGCGGGGTAAATGAGCAGTTCTTC; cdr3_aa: CASSQVGSGVNEQFF
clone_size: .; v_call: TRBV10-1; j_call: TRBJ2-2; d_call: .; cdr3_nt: TGCGCCAGCAGTGTGGGTAACACCGGGGAGCTGTTTTTT; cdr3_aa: CASSVGNTGELFF
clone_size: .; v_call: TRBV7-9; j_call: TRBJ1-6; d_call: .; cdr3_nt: TGTGCCAGCAGCTTAGAAAGGGCAAGGGGTTCACCCCTCCACTTT; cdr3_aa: CASSLERARGSPLHF
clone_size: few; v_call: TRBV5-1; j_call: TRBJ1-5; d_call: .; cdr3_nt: TGCGCCAGCAGCACGGGACAAGGTAATCAGCCCCAGCATTTT; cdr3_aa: CASSTGQGNQPQHF
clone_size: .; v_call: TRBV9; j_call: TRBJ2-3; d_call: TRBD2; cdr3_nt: TGTGCCAGCAGCGTAGCTACTAGCGGGGGGTCTTTGAGGGATACGCAGTATTTT; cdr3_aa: CASSVATSGGSLRDTQYF
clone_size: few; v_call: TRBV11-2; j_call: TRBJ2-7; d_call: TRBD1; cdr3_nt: TGTGCCAGCAGCTTGGCGTCAGGGGGCAGCTACGAGCAGTACTTC; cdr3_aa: CASSLASGGSYEQYF
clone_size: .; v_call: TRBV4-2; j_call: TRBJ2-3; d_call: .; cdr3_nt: TGTGCCAGCAGCCAACGAATAGCGCTCTCCGTACTTTCAGATACGCAGTATTTT; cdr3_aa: CASSQRIALSVLSDTQYF
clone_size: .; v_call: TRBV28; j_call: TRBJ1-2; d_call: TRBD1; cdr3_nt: TGTGCCAGCAGTGACCGTCGACAGGGGTTGAATGGCTACACCTTC; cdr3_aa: CASSDRRQGLNGYTF
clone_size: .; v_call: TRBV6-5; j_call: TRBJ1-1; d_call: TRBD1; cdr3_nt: TGTGCCAGCACTATAGACAGGGGAGGAGAAGCTTTCTTT; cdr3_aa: CASTIDRGGEAFF
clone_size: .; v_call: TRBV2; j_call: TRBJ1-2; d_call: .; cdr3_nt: TGTGCCAGCAGTCCCCGCGGAGAGGTCTATGGCTACACCTTC; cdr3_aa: CASSPRGEVYGYTF
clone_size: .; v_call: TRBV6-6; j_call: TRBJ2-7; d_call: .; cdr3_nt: TGTGCCAGCAGTTCCTCGCAGGGAGGTTTCTCCTACGAGCAGTACTTC; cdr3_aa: CASSSSQGGFSYEQYF
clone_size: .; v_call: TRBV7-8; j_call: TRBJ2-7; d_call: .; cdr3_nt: TGTGCCAGCAGCTTAACCTACGAGCAGTACTTC; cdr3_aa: CASSLTYEQYF
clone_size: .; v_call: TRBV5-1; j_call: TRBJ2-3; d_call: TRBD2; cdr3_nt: TGCGCCAGCAGCCCCACCTCCGGGACTAGCGGGGGGGCCAGGACAGATACGCAGTATTTT; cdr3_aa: CASSPTSGTSGGARTDTQYF
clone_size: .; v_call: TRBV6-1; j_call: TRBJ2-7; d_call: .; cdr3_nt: TGTGCCAGCAGTGAAGCGTGGGCTCTGGGGGCCTCCTACGAGCAGTACTTC; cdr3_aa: CASSEAWALGASYEQYF
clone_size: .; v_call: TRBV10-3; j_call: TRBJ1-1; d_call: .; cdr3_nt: TGTGCCTCGTCCTGGGCCAGTGAAGCTTTCTTT; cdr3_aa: CASSWASEAFF
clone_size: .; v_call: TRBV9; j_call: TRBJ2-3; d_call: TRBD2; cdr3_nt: TGTGCCAGCAGCGCTCGAAGCGGGATAAGCACAGATACGCAGTATTTT; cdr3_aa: CASSARSGISTDTQYF
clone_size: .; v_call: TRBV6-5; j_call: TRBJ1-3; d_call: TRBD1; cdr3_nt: TGTGCCAGCAGCTCGACAGGGGTCGGAAACACCATATATTTT; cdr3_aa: CASSSTGVGNTIYF
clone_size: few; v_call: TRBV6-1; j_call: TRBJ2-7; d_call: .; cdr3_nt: TGTGCCAGCACCAAAGGCCAAGGGTACGAGCAGTACTTC; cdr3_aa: CASTKGQGYEQYF
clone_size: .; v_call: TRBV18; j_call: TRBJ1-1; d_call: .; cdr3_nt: TGTGCCAGCTCACGGCAGAACACTGAAGCTTTCTTT; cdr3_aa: CASSRQNTEAFF
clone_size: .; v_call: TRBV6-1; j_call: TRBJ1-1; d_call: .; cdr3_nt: TGTGCCAGCAGTCTCCGACAGTTTGGCACTGAAGCTTTCTTT; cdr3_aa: CASSLRQFGTEAFF
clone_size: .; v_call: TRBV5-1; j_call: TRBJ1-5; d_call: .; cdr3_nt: TGCGCCAGCAGCTACGACGGTAGCAATCAGCCCCAGCATTTT; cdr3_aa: CASSYDGSNQPQHF
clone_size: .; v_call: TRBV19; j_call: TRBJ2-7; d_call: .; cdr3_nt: TGTGCCAGTAGTATAGAACCGGGAATCGAGCAGTACTTC; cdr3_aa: CASSIEPGIEQYF